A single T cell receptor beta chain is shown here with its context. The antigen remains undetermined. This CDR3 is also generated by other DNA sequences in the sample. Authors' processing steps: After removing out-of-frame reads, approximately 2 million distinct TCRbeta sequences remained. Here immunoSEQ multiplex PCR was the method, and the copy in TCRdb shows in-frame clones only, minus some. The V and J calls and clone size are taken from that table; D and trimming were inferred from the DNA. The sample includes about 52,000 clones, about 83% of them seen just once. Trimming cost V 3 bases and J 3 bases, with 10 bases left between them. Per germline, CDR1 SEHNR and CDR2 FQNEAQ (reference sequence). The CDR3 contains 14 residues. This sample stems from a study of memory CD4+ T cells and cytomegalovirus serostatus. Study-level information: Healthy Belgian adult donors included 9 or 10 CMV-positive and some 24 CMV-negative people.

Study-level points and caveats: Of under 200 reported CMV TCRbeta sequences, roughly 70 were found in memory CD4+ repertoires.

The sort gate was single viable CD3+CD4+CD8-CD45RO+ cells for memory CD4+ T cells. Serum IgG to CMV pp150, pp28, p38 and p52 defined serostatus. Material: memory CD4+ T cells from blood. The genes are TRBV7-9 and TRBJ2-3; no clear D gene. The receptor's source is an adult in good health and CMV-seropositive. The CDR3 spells CASSFEGVTDTQYF. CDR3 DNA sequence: TGTGCCAGCAGCTTTGAAGGAGTTACAGATACGCAGTATTTT.